This T cell receptor beta chain is drawn from a study of cytomegalovirus exposure and HLA in healthy donors. PCR primers comprised 60 Vbeta and 13 Jbeta primers. Here immunoSEQ multiplex PCR was the method, and the copy in TCRdb shows in-frame clones only, minus some. The data hold approximately 100,000 clones, with more than 75% observed a single time. On this clone itself: As yet, its antigen is unknown.

The study, taken as a whole, reports: Most TCR sequences proved rare, with some public TCRs found in many donors. Roughly even sequencing depth across donors was the assumption behind the presence/absence analyses.

Despite likely unrecorded immune exposures, the donors were nominally healthy at the time of sampling. CDR1 and CDR2 (germline): SGDLS, YYNGEE. The V end was cut by 4 bases, the J end by 7 bases, with 18 bases between. The CDR3 has 15 residues. The sequence came from a woman between 45 and 65 years old in good health and CMV-seropositive. The chain has TRBV9 and TRBJ1-5; D not resolved. The sample consisted of PBMCs. The CDR3 protein is CASSLGPGEGQPQHF. The CDR3 coding sequence is TGTGCCAGCAGCCTAGGCCCCGGGGAAGGACAGCCCCAGCATTTT.